A selection of T cell receptor beta chains follows, all from one sample in a study of vaccination effects on CD4 cells after COVID-19. The method was immunoSEQ multiplex PCR; TCRdb's version includes in-frame clones alone and lacks a portion of them. The profile shows approximately 23,000 clones, over 55% of them singletons. For these receptors, no antigen is known. Sequenced here: CD4+ T cells from PBMCs cultured with HCoV-OC43 spike peptides, sampled before COVID-19 vaccination. These receptor sequences come from a human donor who received a COVID-19 vaccine. CDR3s include the opening cysteine and the closing phenylalanine or tryptophan. D genes are given only for firm matches. The size of a clone is reported for some rows only, either as once, few or many, or as a class for expanded clones.

d_call: TRBD1; j_call: TRBJ1-1; v_call: TRBV6-5; clone_size: few; cdr3_aa: CASGNNYRGRDAFF; cdr3_nt: TGTGCCAGCGGAAACAACTACAGGGGGCGGGATGCTTTCTTT
d_call: .; j_call: TRBJ1-3; v_call: TRBV9; clone_size: .; cdr3_aa: CASSVGGVNRNTIYF; cdr3_nt: TGTGCCAGCAGCGTAGGTGGGGTTAACCGAAACACCATATATTTT
d_call: .; j_call: TRBJ1-4; v_call: TRBV27; clone_size: .; cdr3_aa: CASSGTPQKLFF; cdr3_nt: TGTGCCAGCAGTGGCACACCCCAAAAACTGTTTTTT
d_call: .; j_call: TRBJ2-5; v_call: TRBV30; clone_size: once; cdr3_aa: CAWSGLAGETQYF; cdr3_nt: TGTGCCTGGAGTGGACTCGCGGGGGAGACCCAGTACTTC
d_call: .; j_call: TRBJ2-2; v_call: TRBV19; clone_size: .; cdr3_aa: CASSWLGAGSRELFF; cdr3_nt: TGTGCCAGTAGTTGGCTAGGAGCAGGCAGTAGGGAGCTGTTTTTT
d_call: TRBD1; j_call: TRBJ2-2; v_call: TRBV5-1; clone_size: .; cdr3_aa: CASSLRDSGTGELFF; cdr3_nt: TGCGCCAGCAGCTTGCGGGACAGTGGAACCGGGGAGCTGTTTTTT
d_call: .; j_call: TRBJ2-3; v_call: TRBV10-3; clone_size: .; cdr3_aa: CAISEGGSRTDTQYF; cdr3_nt: TGTGCCATCAGTGAGGGGGGGAGCCGCACAGATACGCAGTATTTT
d_call: .; j_call: TRBJ2-2; v_call: TRBV12-3/TRBV12-4; clone_size: .; cdr3_aa: CASRATGELFF; cdr3_nt: TGTGCCAGCAGAGCGACCGGGGAGCTGTTTTTT
d_call: TRBD1; j_call: TRBJ2-1; v_call: TRBV4-2; clone_size: once; cdr3_aa: CASSQDPGQGAEFF; cdr3_nt: TGTGCCAGCAGCCAAGACCCCGGACAGGGGGCGGAGTTCTTC
d_call: .; j_call: TRBJ2-5; v_call: TRBV2; clone_size: .; cdr3_aa: CASSDGVVETQYF; cdr3_nt: TGTGCCAGCAGTGATGGTGTTGTGGAGACCCAGTACTTC
d_call: TRBD1; j_call: TRBJ2-5; v_call: TRBV4-1; clone_size: few; cdr3_aa: CASSLDRVGQETQYF; cdr3_nt: TGCGCCAGCAGCCTCGACAGGGTGGGACAAGAGACCCAGTACTTC
d_call: .; j_call: TRBJ2-5; v_call: TRBV15; clone_size: .; cdr3_aa: CATSRDQLEHLQETQYF; cdr3_nt: TGTGCCACCAGCAGAGATCAATTAGAACATTTACAAGAGACCCAGTACTTC
d_call: TRBD1; j_call: TRBJ1-2; v_call: TRBV5-1; clone_size: few; cdr3_aa: CASSLGPGQGDGYTF; cdr3_nt: TGCGCCAGCAGCTTGGGCCCCGGACAGGGGGATGGCTACACCTTC
d_call: TRBD2; j_call: TRBJ2-3; v_call: TRBV25-1; clone_size: .; cdr3_aa: CASSPRGLAQSTDTQYF; cdr3_nt: TGTGCCAGCAGTCCTAGGGGACTAGCCCAGAGCACAGATACGCAGTATTTT
d_call: .; j_call: TRBJ2-5; v_call: TRBV30; clone_size: .; cdr3_aa: CAWTGGQETQYF; cdr3_nt: TGTGCCTGGACAGGGGGGCAAGAGACCCAGTACTTC